This TCR beta chain was sequenced during a study of blood T cell repertoires in COVID-19. At the level of the study: Nucleic acid was either cDNA or gDNA, and it came from T cells, B-cell-depleted T cells, or PBMCs.

Here immunoSEQ multiplex PCR was the method, and the copy in TCRdb shows in-frame clones only, minus some. The sample contains 150,000 to 200,000 clones, about 86% of which appear only once. Germline trimming cut 3 bases from V and 3 bases from J; bases unmatched to any gene: 6. The germline gives CDR1 LGHDT, CDR2 YNNKEL (reference sequence). This CDR3 has 15 amino acids. This TCR came from an elderly woman in a cohort sampled during active or convalescent COVID-19. The source material was peripheral blood. The chain has TRBV3-1 (or the pseudogene TRBV3-2) and TRBJ1-1; 8 bases agree with TRBD1. CDR3 amino acids: CASSHPQGADTEAFF. In DNA, the CDR3 is TGTGCCAGCAGCCACCCCCAGGGGGCTGACACTGAAGCTTTCTTT.